The 5 T cell receptor beta chains in this list originate from one sample, sequenced in a study of blood T cell repertoires in COVID-19. Generated by immunoSEQ multiplex PCR, the TCRdb table keeps only in-frame clones and is missing some. The data show about 190,000 clones, 70% to 85% seen once. Sequenced: peripheral blood. The receptors were sampled from a woman in her twenties or thirties with acute or convalescent COVID-19.

The rearrangement links TRBV4-1 to TRBJ2-3; 8 bases agree with TRBD2. Trimming at V came to 4 bases and at J to 0 bases, leaving 6 bases not matched to a gene. CDR1 and CDR2 (germline): MGHRA, YSYEKL. The CDR3 is made up of 16 amino acids. CDR3 nucleotide sequence: TGCGCCAGCAGCCTCAGCCGCGGGGGGAGCACAGATACGCAGTATTTT. As protein: CASSLSRGGSTDTQYF.

The chain carries TRBV7-6 and TRBJ2-1; D is unresolved. Per the germline V gene, CDR1 is SGHVS and CDR2 is FNYEAQ. Trimming left V 5 bases short and J 2 bases short, with 13 bases between. The CDR3 runs 15 residues. Here the CDR3 DNA reads TGTGCCAGCAGCCCGATCGCCCAGGCCTACAATGAGCAGTTCTTC. It translates to CASSPIAQAYNEQFF.

V gene TRBV20-1 combines with J gene TRBJ2-2; 13 bases match TRBD2. The CDR3 is 14 amino acids. V shed 3 bases, J shed 8 bases, and the junction held 3 bases outside the gene matches. Germline V gene lookup returns CDR1 DFQATT and CDR2 SNEGSKA (reference sequence). The CDR3 coding sequence is TGCAGTGCTAGTTGGGGACTAGCGGGAGGGGAGCTGTTTTTT. Its translation: CSASWGLAGGELFF.

The V and J genes are TRBV5-5 and TRBJ2-1, with TRBD2 matching 8 bases. Germline CDR1 SGHKS, CDR2 YYEKEE (reference sequence). V lost 5 bases and J lost 8; bases outside the gene matches: 15. There are 16 residues in the CDR3. The CDR3 coding sequence is TGTGCCAGCAGTCTAACCGGGACTAGAGGGTGGGATGAGCAGTTCTTC. Translated, it gives CASSLTGTRGWDEQFF.

In its sample, this clone was seen once. The CDR3 nucleotides read TGTGCCAGCAGCCAGACAGGGAATGCCTACGAGCAGTACTTC. Protein sequence: CASSQTGNAYEQYF. The V and J genes are TRBV7-8 and TRBJ2-7; 7 nucleotides align to TRBD1. With V trimmed by 5 bases and J by 2 bases, 6 bases remained unmatched. This CDR3 is built from 14 residues. CDR1 and CDR2 (germline): SGHVS, FQNEAQ.